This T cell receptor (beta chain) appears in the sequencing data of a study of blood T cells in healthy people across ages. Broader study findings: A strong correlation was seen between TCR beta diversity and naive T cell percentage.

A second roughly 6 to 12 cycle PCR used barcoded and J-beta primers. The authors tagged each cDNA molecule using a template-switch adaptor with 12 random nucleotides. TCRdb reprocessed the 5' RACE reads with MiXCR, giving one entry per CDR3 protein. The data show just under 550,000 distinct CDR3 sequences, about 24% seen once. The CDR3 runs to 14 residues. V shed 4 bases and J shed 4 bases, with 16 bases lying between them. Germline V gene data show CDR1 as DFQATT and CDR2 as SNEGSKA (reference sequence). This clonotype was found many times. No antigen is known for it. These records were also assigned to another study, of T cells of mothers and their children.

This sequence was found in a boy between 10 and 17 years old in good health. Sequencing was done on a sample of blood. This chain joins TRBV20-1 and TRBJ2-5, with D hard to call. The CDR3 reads CSAIDPSRGETQYF. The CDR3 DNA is TGCAGTGCTATAGACCCCTCTAGAGGAGAGACCCAGTACTTC.